The 7 T cell receptor beta chains below come from one sample, sequenced in a study of cytomegalovirus exposure and HLA in healthy donors. Use of 60 Vbeta and 13 Jbeta primers characterized the PCR. The protocol was immunoSEQ multiplex PCR, while the TCRdb copy is restricted to in-frame clones and leaves out a portion. The data contain tens of thousands of clones, roughly three fifths of them singletons. Sequencing was performed on PBMCs. The source is a man aged 25 to 45 in good health and CMV-seronegative.

This clone was recorded a few times. This chain joins TRBV11-3 and TRBJ1-1, with 10 bases identical to TRBD1. The CDR3 is 13 amino acids. The germline V gene encodes CDR1 SGHNT and CDR2 YENEEA. V shed 5 bases and J 10 bases; nucleotides not matched to a gene: 7. In DNA, the CDR3 is TGTGCCAGCAGCCCGACAGGGGGCGTGTCAGCTTTCTTT. Translating gives CASSPTGGVSAFF.

V is TRBV2 and J is TRBJ1-1, with D perhaps matching TRBD1 (5 bases). Germline V gene sequence: CDR1 SNHLY, CDR2 FYNNEI. This CDR3 has 15 residues. V dropped 0 bases and J dropped 3 bases, with 11 bases sitting between them. The CDR3 DNA follows: TGTGCCAGCAGTGAAGCGAACGACAGAGACACTGAAGCTTTCTTT. Protein product: CASSEANDRDTEAFF. The full variable domain, with the rest looked up from reference TRBV2 and TRBJ1-1, is EPEVTQTPSHQVTQMGQEVILRCVPISNHLYFYWYRQILGQKVEFLVSFYNNEISEKSEIFDDQFSVERPDGSNFTLKIRSTKLEDSAMYFCASSEANDRDTEAFFGQGTRLTVV.

V gene TRBV7-2 combines with J gene TRBJ2-4; TRBD1 agrees at 7 bases. Germline-derived CDR1 and CDR2 are SGHTA and FQGNSA. The V and J ends lost 5 bases and 5 bases, in that order; junction bases with no gene match: 15. The CDR3 is 17 residues long. CDR3 loop: CASSEDRIRLYENIQYF. As DNA, the CDR3 is TGTGCCAGCAGCGAGGACAGGATCCGCCTTTATGAAAACATTCAGTACTTC.

This clone was recorded only once. This sequence joins TRBV25-1 and TRBJ1-2; no reliable D call. CDR3 size: 14 residues. Trimming shortened V by 0 bases and J by 4 bases, and 9 bases separated the two germline ends. The germline V gene encodes CDR1 MGHDK and CDR2 SYGVNS. The CDR3 spells CASSEYIQAYGYTF. Written as DNA, the CDR3 is TGTGCCAGCAGTGAATATATTCAGGCCTATGGCTACACCTTC.

This rearrangement joins TRBV5-8 to TRBJ1-5; D ambiguous. Trimming took off 4 bases at V and 4 bases at J, with 15 bases between the two ends. The CDR3 runs 15 residues. Germline CDR1 and CDR2: SGHTS and YDEGEE. Written as DNA, the CDR3 is TGTGCCAGCAGCCGCACTCCCCCCGTTAATCAGCCCCAGCATTTT. Translated, it gives CASSRTPPVNQPQHF.

The rearrangement joins TRBV9 to TRBJ2-1, with TRBD2 as a possible D gene (6 bases). Per germline, CDR1 SGDLS and CDR2 YYNGEE. The ends were cut back, 4 bases at V and 0 bases at J, with 14 bases in the middle. This CDR3 is 16 amino acids long. The DNA of the CDR3 is TGTGCCAGCAGCTTCTGGGACTCTAGCTCCTACAATGAGCAGTTCTTC. As protein: CASSFWDSSSYNEQFF.

This rearrangement joins TRBV30 to TRBJ1-1; D uncertain. V lost 0 bases and J lost 0, with 5 bases in between. The CDR3 covers 13 residues. Germline CDR1 GTSNPN, CDR2 SVGIG (reference sequence). The CDR3 DNA reads TGTGCCTGGAGTGTGGACTTGAACACTGAAGCTTTCTTT. It yields the protein CAWSVDLNTEAFF.